These 12 T cell receptor beta chains were all obtained from the same sample, sequenced in a study of blood T cell repertoires in COVID-19. The method was immunoSEQ multiplex PCR; TCRdb's version includes in-frame clones alone and lacks a portion of them. The table lists 150,000 to 200,000 clones, 80% to 90% of them singletons. The sequencing sample was made of peripheral blood. The receptors shown here come from a man in his forties with active or convalescent COVID-19.

The J gene is TRBJ1-1, the V gene TRBV3-1 (or the pseudogene TRBV3-2); 7 nucleotides match TRBD1. Trimming cost V 2 bases and J 7 bases; bases outside gene matches: 7. The CDR3 loop spans 14 amino acids. The germline V gene has CDR1 LGHDT and CDR2 YNNKEL (reference sequence). The CDR3 coding sequence is TGTGCCAGCAGCCAACTCGTCGGGGACAGTGAAGCTTTCTTT. It encodes CASSQLVGDSEAFF.

The chain uses TRBV9 and TRBJ1-1, with 9 bases aligning to TRBD1. Trimming took 3 bases from V and 4 from J; bases not matched to a gene: 10. The CDR3 sequence is 16 residues long. Germline lookup yields CDR1 SGDLS and CDR2 YYNGEE. This CDR3 is CASSAAGTGWVTEAFF. The DNA of the CDR3 is TGTGCCAGCAGCGCAGCCGGGACAGGGTGGGTCACTGAAGCTTTCTTT.

The genes are TRBV15 and TRBJ2-6; D possibly corresponds to TRBD2 (5 bases). The germline CDR1 and CDR2 sequences are LNHNV and YYDKDF (reference sequence). CDR3 length equals 16 residues. Trimming took 3 bases from V and 4 from J, leaving 13 bases between them. CDR3 DNA: TGTGCCACCAGCAGCCCCGCGGGTTCCGGGGCCAACGTCCTGACTTTC. It yields the protein CATSSPAGSGANVLTF.

The rearrangement joins TRBV4-3 to TRBJ2-7; 8 bases map to TRBD2. The germline V gene encodes CDR1 LGHNA and CDR2 YSLEER. The CDR3 loop spans 17 amino acids. V shed 0 bases and J 0 bases; nucleotides not matched to a gene: 7. The CDR3 DNA is TGCGCCAGCAGCCAAGATTATGCGGGGGGACACTCCTACGAGCAGTACTTC. As protein: CASSQDYAGGHSYEQYF.

V usage is TRBV9 and J usage is TRBJ2-7; 9 nucleotides align to TRBD2. Per germline, CDR1 SGDLS and CDR2 YYNGEE. The length of the CDR3 is 16 residues. The V and J ends lost 2 bases and 2 bases, in that order; junction bases with no gene match: 8. The CDR3 loop reads CASSVSGAGGPYEQYF. In DNA, the CDR3 is TGTGCCAGCAGCGTCTCTGGGGCGGGGGGGCCCTACGAGCAGTACTTC.

The chain recombines TRBV5-4 with TRBJ2-5; D is unresolved. Per germline, CDR1 SGHNT and CDR2 YYREEE (reference sequence). This CDR3 contains 14 residues. V lost 4 bases and J lost 0, with 10 bases in between. The CDR3 DNA reads TGTGCCAGCAGCCCTAAGACATACCAAGAGACCCAGTACTTC. It codes for CASSPKTYQETQYF.

The CDR3 DNA reads as TGTGCCAGCCAAAGGGGAGTAGGAGGGATGAACACTGAAGCTTTCTTT. This gives the protein CASQRGVGGMNTEAFF. The chain joins TRBV2 to TRBJ1-1, with a weak D call TRBD1 (5 bases). Trimming pared 8 bases from V and 0 bases from J, leaving 19 bases between. Germline CDR1 and CDR2: SNHLY and FYNNEI. This CDR3 is 16 amino acids long.

The V and J genes are TRBV30 and TRBJ2-5; 8 positions agree with TRBD2. Looked up from germline, CDR1 is GTSNPN and CDR2 is SVGIG (reference sequence). J gave up 2 bases and V 4 bases, and 6 bases lay outside the gene matches. The CDR3 is 14 residues long. CDR3 region: CAWKISGRQETQYF. The CDR3 bases are TGTGCCTGGAAGATAAGCGGGAGACAAGAGACCCAGTACTTC.

There are a few counts of this clone. The chain links TRBV12-3 or TRBV12-4 to TRBJ2-3, with D perhaps TRBD1 (5 bases). Trimming took off 6 bases at V and 1 base at J, with 8 bases between the two ends. The CDR3 has 13 residues. CDR3 in DNA: TGTGCCAGCAGCCTGACAGGCACAGATACGCAGTATTTT. Its protein is CASSLTGTDTQYF.

The genes are TRBV11-2 and TRBJ1-1; TRBD1 might be the D (6 bases). Per germline, CDR1 SGHAT and CDR2 FQNNGV. The V gene lost 3 bases and the J gene lost 3 bases, with 11 bases spanning the gap. The length of the CDR3 is 14 residues. The CDR3: CASSFRRTDTEAFF. CDR3 nucleotides: TGTGCCAGCAGCTTTAGGCGGACAGACACTGAAGCTTTCTTT.

The chain uses TRBV2 and TRBJ1-5, with TRBD1 as a possible D gene (5 bases). Per germline, CDR1 SNHLY and CDR2 FYNNEI. Deletions cut 6 bases from V and 6 bases from J, with 12 bases between. The CDR3 length is 13 residues. Here the CDR3 reads CASRSGFGQPQHF. CDR3 bases: TGTGCCAGCAGGTCAGGGTTTGGTCAGCCCCAGCATTTT.

The chain employs TRBV6-2 or TRBV6-3 and TRBJ1-6; no definite D call. The CDR3 runs to 15 residues. Per germline, CDR1 MNHEY and CDR2 SVGEGT. V was cut by 4 bases and J by 14 bases, with 21 bases left in between. Here the CDR3 DNA reads TGTGCCAGCAGTTCCGACGCGTCCGGGGTTGTTACCCTCCACTTT. Its protein is CASSSDASGVVTLHF.